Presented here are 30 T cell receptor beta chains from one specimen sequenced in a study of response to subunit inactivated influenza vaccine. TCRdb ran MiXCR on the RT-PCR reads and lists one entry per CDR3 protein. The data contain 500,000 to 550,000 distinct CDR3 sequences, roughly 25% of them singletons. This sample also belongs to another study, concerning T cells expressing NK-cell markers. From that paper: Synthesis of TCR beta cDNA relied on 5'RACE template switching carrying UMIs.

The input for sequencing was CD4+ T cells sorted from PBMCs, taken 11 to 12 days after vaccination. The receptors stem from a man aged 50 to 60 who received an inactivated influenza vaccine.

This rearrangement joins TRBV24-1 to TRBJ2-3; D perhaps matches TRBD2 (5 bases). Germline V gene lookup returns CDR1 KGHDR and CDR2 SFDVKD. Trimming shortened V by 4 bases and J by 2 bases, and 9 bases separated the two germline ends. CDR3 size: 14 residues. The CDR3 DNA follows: TGTGCCACCAGTGAGACTACAGCCACAGATACGCAGTATTTT. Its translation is CATSETTATDTQYF.

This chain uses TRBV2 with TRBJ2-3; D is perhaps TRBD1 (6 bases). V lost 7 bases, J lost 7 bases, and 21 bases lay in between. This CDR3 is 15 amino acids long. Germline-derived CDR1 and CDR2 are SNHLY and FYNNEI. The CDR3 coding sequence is TGTGCCAGCACCCAAGGAGTACAGGGAGTAAATACGCAGTATTTT. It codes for CASTQGVQGVNTQYF.

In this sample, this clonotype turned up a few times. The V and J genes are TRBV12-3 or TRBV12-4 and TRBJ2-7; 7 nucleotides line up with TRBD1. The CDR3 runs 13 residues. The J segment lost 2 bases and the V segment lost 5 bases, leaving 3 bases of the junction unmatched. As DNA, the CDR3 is TGTGCCAGCAGTACAGGGGACACCTACGAGCAGTACTTC. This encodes CASSTGDTYEQYF.

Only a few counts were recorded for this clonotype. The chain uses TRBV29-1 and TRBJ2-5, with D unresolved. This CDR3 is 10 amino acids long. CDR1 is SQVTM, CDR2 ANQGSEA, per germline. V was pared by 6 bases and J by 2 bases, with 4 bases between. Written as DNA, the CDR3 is TGCAGCGTAGGGCAAGAGACCCAGTACTTC. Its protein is CSVGQETQYF. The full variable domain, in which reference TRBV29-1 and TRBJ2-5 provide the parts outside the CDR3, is SAVISQKPSRDICQRGTSLTIQCQVDSQVTMMFWYRQQPGQSLTLIATANQGSEATYESGFVIDKFPISRPNLTFSTLTVSNMSPEDSSIYLCSVGQETQYFGPGTRLLVL.

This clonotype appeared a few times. The CDR3 sequence: CASRPTSGVNTGELFF. CDR3 DNA sequence: TGTGCCAGCAGGCCTACTAGCGGGGTTAACACCGGGGAGCTGTTTTTT. V gene TRBV7-2 combines with J gene TRBJ2-2; the match to TRBD2 covers 10 bases. The CDR3 length is 16 residues. Germline-derived CDR1 and CDR2 are SGHTA and FQGNSA. The V gene end was trimmed by 6 bases and the J gene end by 2 bases; junction bases not matched to a gene: 6.

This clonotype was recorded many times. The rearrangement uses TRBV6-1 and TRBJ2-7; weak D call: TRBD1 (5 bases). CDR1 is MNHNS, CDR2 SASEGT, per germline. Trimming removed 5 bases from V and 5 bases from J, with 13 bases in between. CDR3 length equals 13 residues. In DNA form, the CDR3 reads TGTGCCAGCAGTCGACAGAGTACTAACGAGCAGTACTTC. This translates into CASSRQSTNEQYF.

The CDR3 DNA reads as TGTGCCAGCAGCCCTGAGATCGGTGAGCAGTACTTC. Residues: CASSPEIGEQYF. The chain couples TRBV3-1 to TRBJ2-7; no clear D gene. Deletions cut 4 bases from V and 7 bases from J, with 11 bases between. This CDR3 has 12 amino acids. CDR1 and CDR2 (germline): LGHDT, YNNKEL (reference sequence).

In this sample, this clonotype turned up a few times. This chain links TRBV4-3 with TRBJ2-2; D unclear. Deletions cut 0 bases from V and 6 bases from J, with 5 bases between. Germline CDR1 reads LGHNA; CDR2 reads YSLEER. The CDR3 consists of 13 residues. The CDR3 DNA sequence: TGCGCCAGCAGCCAAGAGGTGGCCGGGGAGCTGTTTTTT. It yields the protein CASSQEVAGELFF.

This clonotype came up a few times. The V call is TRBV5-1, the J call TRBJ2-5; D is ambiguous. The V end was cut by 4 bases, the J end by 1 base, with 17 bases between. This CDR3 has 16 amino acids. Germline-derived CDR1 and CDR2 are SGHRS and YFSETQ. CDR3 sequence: CASSPQWTNPQETQYF. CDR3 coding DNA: TGCGCCAGCAGCCCTCAATGGACGAATCCCCAAGAGACCCAGTACTTC.

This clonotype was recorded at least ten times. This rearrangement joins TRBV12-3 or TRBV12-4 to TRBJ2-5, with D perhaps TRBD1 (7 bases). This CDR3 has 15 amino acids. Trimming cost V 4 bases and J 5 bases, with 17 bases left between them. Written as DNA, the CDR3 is TGTGCCAGCAGTTCCGGGGGACAGACAACGGAGACCCAGTACTTC. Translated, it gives CASSSGGQTTETQYF.

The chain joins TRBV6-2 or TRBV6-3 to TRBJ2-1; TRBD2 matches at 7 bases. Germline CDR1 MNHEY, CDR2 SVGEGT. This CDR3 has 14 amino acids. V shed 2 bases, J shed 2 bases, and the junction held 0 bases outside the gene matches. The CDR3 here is CASSYGLAYNEQFF. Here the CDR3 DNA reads TGTGCCAGCAGTTACGGACTAGCCTACAATGAGCAGTTCTTC.

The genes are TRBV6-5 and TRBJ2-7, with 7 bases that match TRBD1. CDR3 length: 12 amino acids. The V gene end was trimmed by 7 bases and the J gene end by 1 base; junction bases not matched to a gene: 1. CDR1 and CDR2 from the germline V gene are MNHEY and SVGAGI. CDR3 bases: TGTGCCAGCATGGGACAGTCCTACGAGCAGTACTTC. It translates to CASMGQSYEQYF.

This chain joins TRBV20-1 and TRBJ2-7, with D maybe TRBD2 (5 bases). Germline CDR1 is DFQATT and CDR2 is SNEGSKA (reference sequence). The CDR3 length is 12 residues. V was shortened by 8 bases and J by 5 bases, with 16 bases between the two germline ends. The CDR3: CSPSQVRDEQYF. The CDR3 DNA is TGCAGTCCATCCCAAGTGAGGGACGAGCAGTACTTC.

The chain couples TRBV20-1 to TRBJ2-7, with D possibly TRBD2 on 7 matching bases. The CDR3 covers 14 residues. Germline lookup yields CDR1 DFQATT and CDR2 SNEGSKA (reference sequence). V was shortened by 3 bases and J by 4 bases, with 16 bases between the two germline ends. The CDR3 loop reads CSARVAGALYEQYF. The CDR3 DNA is TGCAGTGCTAGGGTCGCGGGGGCCCTTTACGAGCAGTACTTC.

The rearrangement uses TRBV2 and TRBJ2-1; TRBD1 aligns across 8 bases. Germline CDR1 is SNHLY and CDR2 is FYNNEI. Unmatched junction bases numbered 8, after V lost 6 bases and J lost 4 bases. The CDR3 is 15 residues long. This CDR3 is CASSDRGGGYNEQFF. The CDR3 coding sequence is TGTGCCAGCAGCGACAGGGGAGGAGGGTACAATGAGCAGTTCTTC.

The CDR3: CASSKTGTIYGYTF. The CDR3 coding sequence is TGTGCCAGCAGCAAAACCGGGACAATCTATGGCTACACCTTC. The chain recombines TRBV5-5 with TRBJ1-2, with D possibly being TRBD1 (6 bases). The CDR3 contains 14 residues. Between the trimmed V and J ends, which lost 4 bases and 4 bases, there was a span of 14 bases. Germline loops: CDR1 SGHKS, CDR2 YYEKEE (reference sequence).

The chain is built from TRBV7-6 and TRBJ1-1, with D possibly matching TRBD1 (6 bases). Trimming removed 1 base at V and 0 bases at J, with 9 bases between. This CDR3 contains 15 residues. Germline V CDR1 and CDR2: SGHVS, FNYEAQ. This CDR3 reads CASSLVEGVNTEAFF. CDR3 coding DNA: TGTGCCAGCAGCTTAGTGGAGGGGGTGAACACTGAAGCTTTCTTT.

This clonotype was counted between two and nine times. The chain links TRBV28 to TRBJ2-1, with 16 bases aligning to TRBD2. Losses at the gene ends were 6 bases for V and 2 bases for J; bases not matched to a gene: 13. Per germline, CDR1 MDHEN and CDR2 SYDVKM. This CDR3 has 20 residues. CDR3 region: CASSAPKGLAGGLTYNEQFF. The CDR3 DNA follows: TGTGCCAGCAGCGCGCCTAAGGGACTAGCGGGGGGGCTCACCTACAATGAGCAGTTCTTC.

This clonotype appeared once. Here the CDR3 reads CASSLSTDKSTGELFF. The CDR3 coding sequence is TGTGCCAGCAGCTTATCTACGGATAAGAGCACCGGGGAGCTGTTTTTT. The chain couples TRBV7-2 to TRBJ2-2; D remains ambiguous. V lost 2 bases to trimming and J lost 4 bases, with 14 bases between them. Germline CDR1 SGHTA, CDR2 FQGNSA. The CDR3 covers 16 residues.

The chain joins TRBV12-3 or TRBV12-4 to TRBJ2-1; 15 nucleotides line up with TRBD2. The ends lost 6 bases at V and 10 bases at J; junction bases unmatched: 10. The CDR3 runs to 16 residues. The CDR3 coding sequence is TGTGCCAGCAGGTCGGGACTAGCGGGGGGAAGTGGAGAGCAGTTCTTC. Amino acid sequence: CASRSGLAGGSGEQFF.

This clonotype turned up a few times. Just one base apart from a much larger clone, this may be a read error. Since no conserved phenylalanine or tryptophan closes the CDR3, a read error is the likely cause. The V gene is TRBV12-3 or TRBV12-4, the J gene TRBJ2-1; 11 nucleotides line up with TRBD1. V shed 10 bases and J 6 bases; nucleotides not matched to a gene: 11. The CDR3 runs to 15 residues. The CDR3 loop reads CATGHRDRGTNEQFL. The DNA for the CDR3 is TGTGCCACCGGGCACCGGGACAGGGGGACCAATGAGCAGTTCTTA.

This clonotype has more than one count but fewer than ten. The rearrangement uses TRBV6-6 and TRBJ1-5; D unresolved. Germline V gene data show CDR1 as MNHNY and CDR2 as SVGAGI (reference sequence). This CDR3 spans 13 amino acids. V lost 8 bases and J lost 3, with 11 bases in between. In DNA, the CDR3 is TGTGCCAGCGCGGGGAATTTCAATCAGCCCCAGCATTTT. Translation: CASAGNFNQPQHF.

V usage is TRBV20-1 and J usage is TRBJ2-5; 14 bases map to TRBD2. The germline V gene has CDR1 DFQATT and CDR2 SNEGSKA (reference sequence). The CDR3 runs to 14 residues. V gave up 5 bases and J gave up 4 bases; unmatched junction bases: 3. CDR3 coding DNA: TGCAGTGCTGGGACTAGCGGGAGTCGAGAGACCCAGTACTTC. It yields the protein CSAGTSGSRETQYF.

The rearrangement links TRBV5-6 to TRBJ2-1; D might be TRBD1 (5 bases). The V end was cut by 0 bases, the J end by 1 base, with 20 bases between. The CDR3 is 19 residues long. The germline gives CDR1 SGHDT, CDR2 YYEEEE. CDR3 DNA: TGTGCCAGCAGCTTGGTAGGCCCCCGACAGAGAATTTCCTACAATGAGCAGTTCTTC. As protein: CASSLVGPRQRISYNEQFF. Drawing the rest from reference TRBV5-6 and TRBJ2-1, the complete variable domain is DAGVTQSPTHLIKTRGQQVTLRCSPKSGHDTVSWYQQALGQGPQFIFQYYEEEERQRGNFPDRFSGHQFPNYSSELNVNALLLGDSALYLCASSLVGPRQRISYNEQFFGPGTRLTVL.

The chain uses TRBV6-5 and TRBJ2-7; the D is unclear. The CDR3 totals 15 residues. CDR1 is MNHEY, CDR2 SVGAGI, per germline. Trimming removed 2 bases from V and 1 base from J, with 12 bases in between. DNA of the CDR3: TGTGCCAGCAGTTACGTCGACGGACCTTCCTACGAGCAGTACTTC. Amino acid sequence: CASSYVDGPSYEQYF.

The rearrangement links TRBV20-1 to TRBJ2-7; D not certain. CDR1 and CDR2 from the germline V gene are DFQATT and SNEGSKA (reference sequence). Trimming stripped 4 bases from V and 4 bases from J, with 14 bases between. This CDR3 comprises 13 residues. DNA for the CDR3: TGCAGTGCTAACCCCCGGTTAGGTTACGAGCAGTACTTC. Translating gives CSANPRLGYEQYF.

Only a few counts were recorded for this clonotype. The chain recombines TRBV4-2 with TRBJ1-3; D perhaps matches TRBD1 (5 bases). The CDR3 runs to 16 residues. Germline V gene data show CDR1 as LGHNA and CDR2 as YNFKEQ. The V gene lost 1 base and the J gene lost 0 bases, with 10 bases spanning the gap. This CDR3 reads CASSQGFGTSGNTIYF. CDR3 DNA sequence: TGTGCCAGCAGCCAAGGTTTTGGGACCTCTGGAAACACCATATATTTT.

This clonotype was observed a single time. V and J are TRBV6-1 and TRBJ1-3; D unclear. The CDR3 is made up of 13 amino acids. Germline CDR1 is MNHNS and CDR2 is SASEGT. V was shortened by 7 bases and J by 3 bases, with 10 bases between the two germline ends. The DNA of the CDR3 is TGTGCCAGCATTGGTCCCCTTGGAAACACCATATATTTT. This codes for CASIGPLGNTIYF.

The CDR3 spells CAWSWPDTQYF. The CDR3 bases are TGTGCCTGGAGTTGGCCAGATACGCAGTATTTT. The chain combines TRBV30 with TRBJ2-3; no definite D call. The CDR3 totals 11 residues. CDR1 is GTSNPN, CDR2 SVGIG, per germline (reference sequence). The V end was cut by 2 bases, the J end by 4 bases, with 4 bases between.

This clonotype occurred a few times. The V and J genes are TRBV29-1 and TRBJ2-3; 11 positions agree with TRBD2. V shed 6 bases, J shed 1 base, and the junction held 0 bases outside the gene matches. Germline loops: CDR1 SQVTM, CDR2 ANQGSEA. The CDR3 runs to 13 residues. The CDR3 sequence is CSVLAGGTDTQYF. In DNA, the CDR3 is TGCAGCGTACTAGCGGGGGGCACAGATACGCAGTATTTT.